Many counts were recorded for the clone carrying this TCR beta chain. Its specificity is unknown. The record originates from a study of beta chain features in type 1 diabetes. Study observations and caveats: The study found moderately but significantly shorter TCRB CDR3s in all four CD4+ subsets of Type 1 diabetes patients. Sequencing the cDNA could make cells with high TCR expression show up more than they should.

The whole isolated RNA underwent reverse transcription, so sequencing captured expressed TCRB transcripts. Libraries were prepared by immunoSEQ multiplex PCR; TCRdb keeps only in-frame clonotypes and omits some of them. The data hold 300,000 to 400,000 clones, with over 8.5% observed a single time. Via CD45RO/CCR7/CD25/CD127/CD95/CD27, cells of the CD4+ naive, central memory, regulatory and stem cell-like memory subsets were sorted. The CDR3 has 15 residues. Trimming at V came to 2 bases and at J to 4 bases, leaving 3 bases not matched to a gene. CDR1 and CDR2 (germline): MGHRA, YSYEKL. Sequencing used central memory CD4+ T cells from blood. The sequence derives from a man in his thirties or forties with type 1 diabetes. The chain has TRBV4-1 and TRBJ2-3; 10 positions match TRBD2. CDR3 region: CASSQLAGVADTQYF. CDR3 nucleotides: TGCGCCAGCAGCCAACTAGCGGGAGTAGCAGATACGCAGTATTTT.